This T cell receptor (beta chain) originates from a study of T cell clonality in common variable immunodeficiency. The table lists this clone with many counts. Antigen specificity is unknown. The CDR3 goes on 3 residues after the read ends, and that part is filled in from the germline J gene. Overall study findings and caveats: Reportedly, TCR beta sequences from common variable immunodeficiency showed fewer deletions and N-nucleotide insertions.

Sequencing used immunoSEQ multiplex PCR; TCRdb keeps in-frame clones, though not all of them. The repertoire has roughly 39,000 clones, none seen only once; the ten largest take 6%. Germline loops: CDR1 SGHKS, CDR2 YYEKEE (reference sequence). This CDR3 has 15 residues. Trimming shortened V by 0 bases and J by 0 bases, and 6 bases separated the two germline ends. The receptor's source is a human donor with common variable immunodeficiency. This chain uses TRBV5-5 with TRBJ2-2; D is uncertain. The sample comprised peripheral blood mononuclear cells. The sequenced CDR3 bases are TGTGCCAGCAGCTTGGTCAGTACGAACACCGGGGAG. Encoded protein: CASSLVSTNTGE. The complete CDR3 protein is CASSLVSTNTGELFF.